The 14 T cell receptor beta chains reported below all come from one sample, sequenced in a study of blood T cell repertoires in COVID-19. Sequenced by immunoSEQ multiplex PCR; TCRdb stores in-frame clones only, minus some. The repertoire holds over 200,000 clones, with about four fifths as singletons. The sequencing sample was made of PBMCs or T cells enriched from blood (not recorded which). These receptor sequences come from a man aged 60 to 75 who had recovered from COVID-19.

The rearrangement uses TRBV7-9 and TRBJ2-5, with 13 bases that match TRBD2. The germline gives CDR1 SEHNR, CDR2 FQNEAQ (reference sequence). The CDR3 loop spans 16 amino acids. The V and J ends lost 4 bases and 0 bases, in that order; junction bases with no gene match: 2. CDR3 region: CASSSGLAGYQETQYF. In DNA, the CDR3 is TGTGCCAGCAGCTCGGGACTAGCGGGGTACCAAGAGACCCAGTACTTC.

The genes are TRBV7-9 and TRBJ1-2; D is perhaps TRBD1 (6 bases). The CDR3 is 14 residues long. Germline V gives CDR1 SEHNR, CDR2 FQNEAQ (reference sequence). V was pared by 5 bases and J by 4 bases, with 14 bases between. In DNA, the CDR3 is TGTGCCAGCAGCGACACACAGGGCGGCTATGGCTACACCTTC. Protein: CASSDTQGGYGYTF.

The chain links TRBV10-1 to TRBJ2-1; a possible D gene is TRBD1 (6 bases). With 8 bases removed from V and 4 bases from J, the gap between germline ends came to 6 bases. The V gene's germline CDR1 is WNHNN and CDR2 SYGVQD (reference sequence). The CDR3 runs to 11 residues. CDR3 nucleotides: TGCGCCAGCCAGGGGTACAATGAGCAGTTCTTC. Amino acid sequence: CASQGYNEQFF.

V is TRBV7-2 and J is TRBJ1-2, with D possibly being TRBD1 (5 bases). The germline gives CDR1 SGHTA, CDR2 FQGNSA. V lost 1 base to trimming and J lost 0 bases, with 15 bases between them. This CDR3 region has 17 residues. The CDR3 DNA reads TGTGCCAGCAGCTTAGAAATCGGATCGACAGCTAACTATGGCTACACCTTC. Its protein product is CASSLEIGSTANYGYTF.

V is TRBV7-3 and J is TRBJ2-3; 9 positions match TRBD1. Germline V CDR1 and CDR2: SGHTA, FQGTGA. V shed 4 bases, J shed 5 bases, and the junction held 7 bases outside the gene matches. CDR3 length equals 15 residues. The CDR3 loop is CASSSTGGVGDTQYF. The DNA for the CDR3 is TGTGCCAGCAGCTCCACAGGGGGCGTAGGAGATACGCAGTATTTT. Looking up the rest from reference TRBV7-3 and TRBJ2-3 gives the full variable domain: GAGVSQTPSNKVTEKGKYVELRCDPISGHTALYWYRQSLGQGPEFLIYFQGTGAADDSGLPNDRFFAVRPEGSVSTLKIQRTERGDSAVYLCASSSTGGVGDTQYFGPGTRLTVL.

V is TRBV7-2 and J is TRBJ1-2; no reliable D call. The CDR3 is 13 amino acids. Between the trimmed V and J ends, which lost 2 bases and 3 bases, there was a span of 7 bases. Germline V lookup: CDR1 SGHTA, CDR2 FQGNSA. CDR3 sequence (DNA): TGTGCCAGCAGCTTAAACGCGGACTATGGCTACACCTTC. Translated: CASSLNADYGYTF. The full variable domain, completed using reference TRBV7-2 and TRBJ1-2, is GAGVSQSPSNKVTEKGKDVELRCDPISGHTALYWYRQSLGQGLEFLIYFQGNSAPDKSGLPSDRFSAERTGGSVSTLTIQRTQQEDSAVYLCASSLNADYGYTFGSGTRLTVV.

The V and J genes are TRBV6-4 and TRBJ1-1; D call uncertain. CDR3 length: 14 amino acids. Trimming took off 6 bases at V and 2 bases at J, with 13 bases between the two ends. Per the germline V gene, CDR1 is MRHNA and CDR2 is SNTAGT. The CDR3 DNA sequence: TGTGCCAGCAGCCCCCCTAACAGAAACACTGAAGCTTTCTTT. Translation gives CASSPPNRNTEAFF.

The chain uses TRBV29-1 and TRBJ2-3; no reliable D call. The germline CDR1 and CDR2 sequences are SQVTM and ANQGSEA. Trimming took 7 bases from V and 4 from J, leaving 15 bases between them. The CDR3 contains 13 residues. The CDR3 bases are TGCAGCGCCAAAACGGCGGTTTCAGATACGCAGTATTTT. Amino acid sequence: CSAKTAVSDTQYF.

The rearrangement joins TRBV6-2 or TRBV6-3 to TRBJ2-7; no clear D gene. Deletions cut 0 bases from V and 4 bases from J, with 13 bases between. CDR3 size: 15 residues. Germline values: CDR1 MNHEY, CDR2 SVGEGT. The chain's CDR3 is CASSYSTALTYEQYF. In DNA, the CDR3 is TGTGCCAGCAGTTACTCGACGGCGCTGACTTACGAGCAGTACTTC.

This clone showed up just a few times. The chain has TRBV7-9 and TRBJ1-3; D uncertain. The CDR3 length is 15 residues. In germline, CDR1 is SEHNR, CDR2 FQNEAQ (reference sequence). Trimming took 1 base from V and 4 from J, leaving 11 bases between them. The CDR3 DNA reads TGTGCCAGCAGCTTAGGTATCACGCGCGGAAACACCATATATTTT. Translation gives CASSLGITRGNTIYF.

The rearrangement uses TRBV19 and TRBJ1-4; TRBD1 is a possible D gene (5 bases). Per the germline V gene, CDR1 is LNHDA and CDR2 is SQIVND (reference sequence). This CDR3 region has 12 residues. The V and J ends lost 9 bases and 3 bases respectively, with 8 bases between them. CDR3 sequence: CASRDSNEKLFF. The DNA for the CDR3 is TGTGCCAGCCGGGACTCTAATGAAAAACTGTTTTTT.

The chain combines TRBV11-3 with TRBJ2-1; D is unclear. The V end was cut by 5 bases, the J end by 4 bases, with 15 bases between. CDR3 length: 15 amino acids. Germline assignment: CDR1 SGHNT and CDR2 YENEEA. The DNA for the CDR3 is TGTGCCAGCAGCCCTCCGTGGCTGCAATACAATGAGCAGTTCTTC. Amino acids: CASSPPWLQYNEQFF. Drawing the rest from reference TRBV11-3 and TRBJ2-1, the complete variable domain is EAGVVQSPRYKIIEKKQPVAFWCNPISGHNTLYWYLQNLGQGPELLIRYENEEAVDDSQLPKDRFSAERLKGVDSTLKIQPAELGDSAVYLCASSPPWLQYNEQFFGPGTRLTVL.

This clone was found once. The genes are TRBV7-2 and TRBJ2-3, with D possibly being TRBD2 (6 bases). V shed 1 base and J shed 6 bases, with 14 bases lying between them. This CDR3 is 15 amino acids long. From germline, CDR1 is SGHTA and CDR2 FQGNSA. CDR3 DNA: TGTGCCAGCAGCTTAGTAGGGGACTCCCCCGATACGCAGTATTTT. Translated: CASSLVGDSPDTQYF.

The CDR3 nucleotides read TGTGCCAGCAGCTTGTGGGCCCCCCTCCGGGAAGTAGCGACGTTCGAGCAGTACTTC. As protein: CASSLWAPLREVATFEQYF. The gene calls are TRBV5-6 and TRBJ2-7, with D maybe TRBD2 (5 bases). Between the trimmed V and J ends, which lost 1 base and 6 bases, there was a span of 29 bases. The CDR3 length is 19 residues. CDR1 is SGHDT, CDR2 YYEEEE, per germline.